This T cell receptor beta chain was captured by sequencing in a study of blood T cell repertoires in COVID-19. Using immunoSEQ multiplex PCR, the repertoire was profiled, and TCRdb retains in-frame clones only, with some absent. The data show around 260,000 clones, about 89% seen once. Trimming removed 6 bases from V and 4 bases from J; junction bases left unmatched: 7. Looked up from germline, CDR1 is LGHDT and CDR2 is YNNKEL (reference sequence). CDR3 length: 14 amino acids. This clonotype was sampled from a man between 25 and 39 years old with acute or convalescent COVID-19. This rearrangement joins TRBV3-1 (or the pseudogene TRBV3-2) to TRBJ1-2; 8 bases are shared with TRBD1. Material: peripheral blood. The CDR3 bases are TGTGCCAGCAGAGACGGACAGGGTGGCTATGGCTACACCTTC. Residues: CASRDGQGGYGYTF.